What follows are 16 T cell receptor beta chains derived from one specimen sequenced in a study of cytomegalovirus exposure and HLA in healthy donors. This PCR relied on a set of 60 Vbeta primers and 13 Jbeta primers. Clones were read by immunoSEQ multiplex PCR, and TCRdb kept only the in-frame ones, dropping some. This repertoire includes 65,000 to 95,000 clones. Sequences were obtained from PBMCs. Receptor source: a woman aged 55-70 years in good health and CMV-seronegative.

The chain joins TRBV28 to TRBJ1-5; D remains unclear. Germline values: CDR1 MDHEN, CDR2 SYDVKM. The CDR3 covers 14 residues. Between the trimmed V and J ends, which lost 4 bases and 0 bases, there was a span of 7 bases. CDR3 sequence (DNA): TGTGCCAGCAGTTCGACACTTAGCAATCAGCCCCAGCATTTT. Protein sequence: CASSSTLSNQPQHF.

J is TRBJ1-3 and V is TRBV30; D ambiguous. This CDR3 region has 15 residues. Germline V gene lookup returns CDR1 GTSNPN and CDR2 SVGIG (reference sequence). V was trimmed by 2 bases and J by 4 bases, leaving 15 bases between them. The CDR3 loop is CAWSYLRSLGNTIYF. The DNA for the CDR3 is TGTGCCTGGAGTTACTTGCGCTCCCTGGGAAACACCATATATTTT.

As concerns this clone: This CDR3 is also generated by other DNA sequences in the sample. This chain links TRBV9 with TRBJ2-7, with 7 bases aligning to TRBD1. The CDR3 length is 14 residues. Germline lookup yields CDR1 SGDLS and CDR2 YYNGEE. V lost 0 bases, J lost 7 bases, and 7 bases stayed unmatched. The CDR3 DNA sequence: TGTGCCAGCAGCGTAGCTTACAGGGGTGGGGAGCAGTACTTC. It yields the protein CASSVAYRGGEQYF.

In nucleotides, the CDR3 is TGTGCCAGCAGCTTGGGACAGGGAGACAATCAGCCCCAGCATTTT. Translated: CASSLGQGDNQPQHF. This sequence joins TRBV6-1 and TRBJ1-5; the match to TRBD1 covers 9 bases. This CDR3 has 15 amino acids. CDR1 and CDR2 (germline): MNHNS, SASEGT. The V segment lost 6 bases and the J segment 3 bases; nucleotides outside the gene matches: 6.

The chain recombines TRBV29-1 with TRBJ2-5, with 8 bases aligning to TRBD1. CDR3 size: 13 residues. The V segment lost 4 bases and the J segment 4 bases; nucleotides outside the gene matches: 5. Germline V gene sequence: CDR1 SQVTM, CDR2 ANQGSEA. This CDR3 reads CSVGRGPRETQYF. CDR3 coding DNA: TGCAGCGTTGGCAGGGGGCCGCGAGAGACCCAGTACTTC.

The gene calls are TRBV18 and TRBJ1-3; D might be TRBD1 (6 bases). The germline V gene encodes CDR1 KGHSH and CDR2 LQKENI. V dropped 1 base and J dropped 4 bases, with 20 bases sitting between them. The CDR3 runs 18 residues. The CDR3 protein is CASSPRDRGGAAGNTIYF. CDR3 coding DNA: TGTGCCAGCTCACCACGCGACCGTGGGGGGGCCGCCGGAAACACCATATATTTT.

The rearrangement links TRBV27 to TRBJ2-7; 8 bases fit TRBD2. V lost 3 bases, J lost 3 bases, and 4 bases stayed unmatched. Germline V gene data show CDR1 as MNHEY and CDR2 as SMNVEV (reference sequence). This CDR3 is built from 14 residues. CDR3 DNA: TGTGCCAGCAGTTTTACGGGAGGGTACTACGAGCAGTACTTC. This encodes CASSFTGGYYEQYF.

V gene TRBV27 combines with J gene TRBJ1-1; the match to TRBD1 covers 12 bases. This CDR3 comprises 18 residues. The junction had 13 bases not matched to a gene; V was cut back by 4 bases and J by 4 bases. Germline CDR1 MNHEY, CDR2 SMNVEV (reference sequence). Here the CDR3 reads CASSSPGTGGARGTEAFF. CDR3 in DNA: TGTGCCAGCAGTTCCCCGGGGACAGGGGGCGCCCGGGGCACTGAAGCTTTCTTT.

The V call is TRBV5-8, the J call TRBJ2-1, with D perhaps TRBD2 (5 bases). This CDR3 has 16 amino acids. CDR1 SGHTS and CDR2 YDEGEE come from the germline V gene. V was clipped by 0 bases and J by 5 bases, with 15 bases between them. The CDR3 coding sequence is TGTGCCAGCAGCTTGGAGGTAGGACTCCGAAACAATGAGCAGTTCTTC. Amino acid sequence: CASSLEVGLRNNEQFF.

The V and J genes are TRBV6-5 and TRBJ2-7; 9 bases agree with TRBD1. Germline assignment: CDR1 MNHEY and CDR2 SVGAGI. The CDR3 has 15 residues. Trimming removed 5 bases from V and 4 bases from J; junction bases left unmatched: 9. The CDR3 protein is CASSPAGTGRYEQYF. Here the CDR3 DNA reads TGTGCCAGCAGTCCGGCCGGGACAGGGCGATACGAGCAGTACTTC.

The CDR3: CASSEASGSGRASEQYF. The CDR3 DNA follows: TGTGCCAGCAGTGAAGCGTCTGGTAGCGGGAGGGCAAGTGAGCAGTACTTC. J is TRBJ2-7 and V is TRBV6-1; 11 nucleotides align to TRBD2. The CDR3 is made up of 17 amino acids. The germline V gene has CDR1 MNHNS and CDR2 SASEGT. V lost 0 bases and J lost 7; bases outside the gene matches: 11.

V usage is TRBV5-1 and J usage is TRBJ1-1, with 9 bases matching TRBD1. J gave up 3 bases and V 4 bases, and 4 bases lay outside the gene matches. The CDR3 has 14 amino acids. Germline lookup yields CDR1 SGHRS and CDR2 YFSETQ. The CDR3 nucleotides read TGCGCCAGCAGCGTACAGGGGGCGGACACTGAAGCTTTCTTT. Protein product: CASSVQGADTEAFF.

As regards this clone: The CDR3 ends on some other residue instead of the conserved phenylalanine or tryptophan, so this is likely a read error. No DNA is shown, since the ends of the CDR3 on it are uncertain; the CDR3 is the one TCRdb lists. V is TRBV20-1 and J is TRBJ2-7; TRBD2 is taken as the D call from the table, unchecked against the DNA. The CDR3 sequence runs 9 residues, both termini included. CDR1 is DFQATT and CDR2 is SNEGSKA in the germline V gene (reference sequence). CDR3 sequence: CSADSGRAL.

This chain connects TRBV6-5 to TRBJ2-7; 9 positions agree with TRBD1. Germline CDR1 MNHEY, CDR2 SVGAGI. V lost 2 bases, J lost 1 base, and 6 bases stayed unmatched. This CDR3 is 16 amino acids long. CDR3 DNA sequence: TGTGCCAGCAGTTACGCCCGGACAGGGGATTCCTACGAGCAGTACTTC. The encoded protein is CASSYARTGDSYEQYF.

The DNA for the CDR3 is TGTGCCAGTGCCCCCTCGGGAGGTACCTACGAGCAGTACTTC. Its protein product is CASAPSGGTYEQYF. The chain links TRBV19 to TRBJ2-7; 7 bases fit TRBD2. CDR1 and CDR2 from the germline V gene are LNHDA and SQIVND (reference sequence). The CDR3 consists of 14 residues. V was clipped by 8 bases and J by 2 bases; unmatched bases: 9. Full variable domain (remainder filled in from reference TRBV19 and TRBJ2-7): DGGITQSPKYLFRKEGQNVTLSCEQNLNHDAMYWYRQDPGQGLRLIYYSQIVNDFQKGDIAEGYSVSREKKESFPLTVTSAQKNPTAFYLCASAPSGGTYEQYFGPGTRLTVT.

The V call is TRBV14, the J call TRBJ2-7, with D perhaps TRBD2 (6 bases). V was shortened by 4 bases and J by 1 base, with 14 bases between the two germline ends. The CDR3 is made up of 15 amino acids. CDR1 and CDR2 (germline): SGHDN, FVKESK. The CDR3 loop reads CASSPPGVSSYEQYF. The CDR3 bases are TGTGCCAGCAGCCCCCCGGGAGTCAGTTCCTACGAGCAGTACTTC.